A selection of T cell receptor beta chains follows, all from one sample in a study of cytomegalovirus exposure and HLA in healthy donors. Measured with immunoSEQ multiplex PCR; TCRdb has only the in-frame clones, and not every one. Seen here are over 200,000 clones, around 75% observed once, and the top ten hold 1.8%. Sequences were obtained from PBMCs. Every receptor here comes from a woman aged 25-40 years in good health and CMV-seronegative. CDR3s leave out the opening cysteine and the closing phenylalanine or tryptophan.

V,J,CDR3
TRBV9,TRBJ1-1,ASSVIGETEAF
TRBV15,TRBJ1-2,ATSTHSGHLNYGYT
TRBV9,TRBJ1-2,ASGGTGSVSYT
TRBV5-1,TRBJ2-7,ASSLVGGEDEQY
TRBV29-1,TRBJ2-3,SVTLAGAADTQY
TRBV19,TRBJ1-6,ASSIAGTGTSPLH
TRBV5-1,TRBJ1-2,ASSVDRDYGYT
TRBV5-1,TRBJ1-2,ASSSDGGAYGYT
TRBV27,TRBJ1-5,ASSLSGEGQPQH
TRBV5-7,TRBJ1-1,ASTGEAHFTEAF
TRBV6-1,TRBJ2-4,ASSPVITGGAGY
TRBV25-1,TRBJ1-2,ASSVLDNYGYT
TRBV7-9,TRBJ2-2,SSSLDGVVGGGTGELF
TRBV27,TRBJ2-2,ASRRQGWNTGELF
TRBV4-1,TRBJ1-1,ASSPLFGDTEAF
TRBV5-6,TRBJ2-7,ASSHRGTGKGEQY
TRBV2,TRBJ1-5,ASSPGGISNQPQH
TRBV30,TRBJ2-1,AWNGASYNEQF
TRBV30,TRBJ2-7,AWSYRSGEQY
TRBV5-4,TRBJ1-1,ASTGGPNTEAF
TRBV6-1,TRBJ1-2,ASSDWTGDS
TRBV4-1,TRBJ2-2,ASSLGEVRLVTGELF
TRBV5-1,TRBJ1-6,ASSLVPGGDSPLH
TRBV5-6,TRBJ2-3,ASSLVKGQTRSTDTQY
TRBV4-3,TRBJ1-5,ASSQEGRVNQPQH
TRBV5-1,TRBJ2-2,ASSSSPGHNTGELF
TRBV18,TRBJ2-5,ASSGRQGREETQY
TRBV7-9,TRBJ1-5,ASSLYLQPQH
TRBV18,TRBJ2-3,ASSPYGGNTDTQY
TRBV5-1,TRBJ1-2,ASTLHGAHNYGYT
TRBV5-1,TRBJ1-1,ASSPREGKRGWTEAF
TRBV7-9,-,ASRGGTSYEQY
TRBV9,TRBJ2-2,ASNYGGTGELL
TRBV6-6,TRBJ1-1,ASSYGGGTEAF
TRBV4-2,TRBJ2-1,ASSPEATGTNLHEQF
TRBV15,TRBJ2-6,ATSSSSGSGSGANVLT
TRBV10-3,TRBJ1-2,AIHQGFANYGYT
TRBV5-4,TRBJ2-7,ASSHTGGASGSYEQY
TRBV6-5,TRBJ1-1,ASSASVTGNTEAF
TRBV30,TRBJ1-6,AWSVQSSYNSPLH
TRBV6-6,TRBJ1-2,ASSQGARSYGYT
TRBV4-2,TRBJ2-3,ASSQDSLWAGPDTQY
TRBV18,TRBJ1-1,ASSQTDKNTEAF
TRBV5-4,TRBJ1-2,ASSRRLGQEGYGYT
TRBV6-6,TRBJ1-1,ATGRGTTEAF
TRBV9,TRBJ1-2,ASSAPGGYGYT
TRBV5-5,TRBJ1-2,ASSSLNWGRNYGYT
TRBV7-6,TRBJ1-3,ASSFVPAQASGNTIY
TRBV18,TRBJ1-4,ASSLYGGTNEKLF
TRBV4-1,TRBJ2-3,ASSQDSLGIADTQY
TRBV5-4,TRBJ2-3,ASSKQLAGFTDTQY
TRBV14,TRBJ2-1,ASSQLGGVYNEQF
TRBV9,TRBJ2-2,ASRRESGTGELF
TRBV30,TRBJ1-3,AWSVAGYRDFSGNTIY
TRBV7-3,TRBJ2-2,ASSFSPSANTGELF
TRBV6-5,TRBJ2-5,ATYNRAGTQY
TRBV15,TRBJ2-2,ATSSAPTSGGAWDTGELF
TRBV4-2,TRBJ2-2,ASSLMMRTGELF